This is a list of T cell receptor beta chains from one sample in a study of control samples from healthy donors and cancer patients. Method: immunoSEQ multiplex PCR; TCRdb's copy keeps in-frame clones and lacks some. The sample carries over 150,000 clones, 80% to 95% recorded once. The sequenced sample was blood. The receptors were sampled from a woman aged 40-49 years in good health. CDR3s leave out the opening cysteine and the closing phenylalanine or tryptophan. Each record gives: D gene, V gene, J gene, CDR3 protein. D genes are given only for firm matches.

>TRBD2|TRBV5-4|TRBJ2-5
ASSPGGRGGAGETQY
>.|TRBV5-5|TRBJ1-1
ASSLGQGTTEAF
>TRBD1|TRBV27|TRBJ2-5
ASTDRGKTQY
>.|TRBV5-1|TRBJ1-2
ASSGGAGKSYGYT
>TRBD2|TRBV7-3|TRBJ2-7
ASSLRLAGGYEQY
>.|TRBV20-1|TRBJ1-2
SARTNDGYT
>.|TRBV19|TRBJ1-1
ASSMISPSPLNAF
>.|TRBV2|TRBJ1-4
ASSTQTTNEKLF
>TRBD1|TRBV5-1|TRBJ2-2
ASSLALGAGGNTGELF
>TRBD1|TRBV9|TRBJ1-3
ASSRSTGGSENTIY
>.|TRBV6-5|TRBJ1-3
ASSPNRGSGNTIY
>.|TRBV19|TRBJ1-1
ASSFYTEAF
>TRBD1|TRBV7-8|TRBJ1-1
ASSSPTGDTEAF
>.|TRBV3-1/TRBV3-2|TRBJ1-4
ASSQGGGFSEKLF
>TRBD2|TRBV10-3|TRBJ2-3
AIRGRTSGGAPDTQY
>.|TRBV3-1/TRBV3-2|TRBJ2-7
ASSQWDPSYEQY
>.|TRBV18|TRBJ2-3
ASSPRTDHTDTQY
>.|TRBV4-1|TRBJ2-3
ASSQERTRGDTQY
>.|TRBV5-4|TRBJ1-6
ASSLGNSPLH
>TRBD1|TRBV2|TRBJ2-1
ASNKISGTGGNEQF
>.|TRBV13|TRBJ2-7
ASSLGLYEQY
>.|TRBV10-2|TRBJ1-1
ASRDTSRDTEAF
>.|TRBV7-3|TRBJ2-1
ASSMGGLSEQF
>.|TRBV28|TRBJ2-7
ASSLLGWEQY
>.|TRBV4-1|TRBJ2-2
ASSQGFRGPGTGELF
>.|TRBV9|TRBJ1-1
ASSVVSNTEAF
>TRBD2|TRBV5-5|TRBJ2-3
ASSFSGGASKDTQY
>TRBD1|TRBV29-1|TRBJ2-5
STRTGEETQY
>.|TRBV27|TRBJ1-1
ASSNLYTEAF
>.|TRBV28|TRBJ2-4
ASSRPGLAKNIQY
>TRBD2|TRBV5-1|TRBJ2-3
ASSLWRGDASTDTQY
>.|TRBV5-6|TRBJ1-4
ASSRGGANEKLF
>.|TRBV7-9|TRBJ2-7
ASSLKSSYEQY
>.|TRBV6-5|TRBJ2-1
ASSYFSRNEQF
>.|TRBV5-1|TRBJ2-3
ASGQGGTDTQY
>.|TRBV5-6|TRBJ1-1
ASSLTGVAEAF
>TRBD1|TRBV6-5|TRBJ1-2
ASTSQGAGYGYT
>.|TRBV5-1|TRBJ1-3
ASSSQGTGNTIY
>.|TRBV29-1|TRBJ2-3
SVNGGRGGTDTQY
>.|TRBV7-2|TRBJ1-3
ASSSEVGNTIY
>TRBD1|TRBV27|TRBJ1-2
ASSPRGRGVDYGYT
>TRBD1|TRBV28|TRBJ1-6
ASSPPRGSLH
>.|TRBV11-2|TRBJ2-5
ASSLGVSLQSETQY
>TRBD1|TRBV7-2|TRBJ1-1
ASSTTGTGIPEAF
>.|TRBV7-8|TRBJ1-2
ASSLALSSGSWGYGYT
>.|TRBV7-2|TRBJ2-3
ASSLVSSLTDTQY
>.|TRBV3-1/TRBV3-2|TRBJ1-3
ASSQGVGGNTIY
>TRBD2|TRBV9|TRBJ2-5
ASSAPAPGGETQY
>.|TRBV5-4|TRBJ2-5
ASSLTSGVEETQY